These T cell receptor beta chains were read from a single sample in a study of OX40 agonist ivuxolimab in advanced cancers. This table comes from immunoSEQ multiplex PCR, and its TCRdb copy is limited to in-frame clones, with some not included. Of approximately 15,000 clones in the sample, over 70% were seen once. Sequences were derived from CD4+ or CD8+ T cells sorted from blood, sampled in a trial of the OX40 agonist ivuxolimab. Receptor source: an adult with an advanced solid tumor such as melanoma, head and neck, liver or kidney cancer. Both conserved end residues are part of each CDR3. D genes are given only for firm matches. The size field is filled for only some rows; it gives once, few, many or a size class.

CDR3: CASSLGPIDTIYF
DNA: TGTGCCAGCAGCTTAGGGCCGATAGACACCATATATTTT
J: TRBJ1-3
V: TRBV11-2
size: -
D: -

CDR3: CASSPLDGYEQYF
DNA: TGTGCCAGCAGCCCGTTGGACGGCTACGAGCAGTACTTC
J: TRBJ2-7
V: TRBV7-7
size: -
D: -

CDR3: CSVELRDRRNSPLHF
DNA: TGCAGCGTTGAACTTAGGGACAGAAGAAATTCACCCCTCCACTTT
J: TRBJ1-6
V: TRBV29-1
size: -
D: TRBD1

CDR3: CASSLAGTENEQYF
DNA: TGTGCCAGCAGCTTGGCAGGGACAGAGAACGAGCAGTACTTC
J: TRBJ2-7
V: TRBV5-6
size: -
D: TRBD1

CDR3: CASSLSPFNEQFF
DNA: TGTGCCAGCAGTTTATCACCATTCAATGAGCAGTTCTTC
J: TRBJ2-1
V: TRBV27
size: -
D: -

CDR3: CASSSYVGNTIYF
DNA: TGTGCCAGCAGTTCTTACGTCGGAAACACCATATATTTT
J: TRBJ1-3
V: TRBV6-5
size: -
D: -

CDR3: CASSVYFGGNQPQHF
DNA: TGTGCCAGCAGCGTCTATTTTGGCGGCAATCAGCCCCAGCATTTT
J: TRBJ1-5
V: TRBV11-1
size: few
D: -

CDR3: CASSFDRGEDGYTF
DNA: TGTGCCAGCAGTTTCGACCGGGGGGAGGATGGCTACACCTTC
J: TRBJ1-2
V: TRBV27
size: once
D: -

CDR3: CASTVTGATYEQYF
DNA: TGTGCCAGTACTGTAACAGGTGCTACCTACGAGCAGTACTTC
J: TRBJ2-7
V: TRBV19
size: once
D: -

CDR3: CASSSWALLATNEKLFF
DNA: TGTGCCAGTAGTTCCTGGGCCTTGCTTGCAACTAATGAAAAACTGTTTTTT
J: TRBJ1-4
V: TRBV19
size: -
D: -

CDR3: CASSEALGQGILSYTF
DNA: TGTGCCAGCAGTGAAGCGCTCGGACAGGGGATTTTGAGCTACACCTTC
J: TRBJ1-2
V: TRBV2
size: -
D: TRBD1

CDR3: CASSPRSPRRPQHF
DNA: TGTGCCAGCAGCCCCCGGTCTCCTCGGCGGCCCCAGCATTTT
J: TRBJ1-5
V: TRBV28
size: -
D: -

CDR3: CASSYSQGGTGELFF
DNA: TGTGCCAGCAGTTACTCTCAGGGGGGAACCGGGGAGCTGTTTTTT
J: TRBJ2-2
V: TRBV6-5
size: -
D: -

CDR3: CASNSQETQYF
DNA: TGTGCCAGCAACAGTCAAGAGACCCAGTACTTC
J: TRBJ2-5
V: TRBV5-8
size: -
D: -

CDR3: CASSLDRGGNQPQHF
DNA: TGTGCCAGCAGCTTGGATAGGGGAGGCAATCAGCCCCAGCATTTT
J: TRBJ1-5
V: TRBV5-5
size: -
D: -

CDR3: CASSPVGGNQPQHF
DNA: TGTGCCAGCTCACCAGTCGGGGGCAATCAGCCCCAGCATTTT
J: TRBJ1-5
V: TRBV18
size: -
D: -